This T cell receptor beta chain was recovered during a study of identifying expanded T cells in peripheral blood. V lost 9 bases and J lost 0; bases outside the gene matches: 26. The CDR3 has 21 residues. Germline CDR1 and CDR2: LNHDA and SQIVND (reference sequence). No infections or other immune events were documented during collection. Using immunoSEQ multiplex PCR, the repertoire was profiled, and TCRdb retains in-frame clones only, with some absent. The sample carries 55,000 to 60,000 clones, roughly 87% recorded once. The rearrangement joins TRBV19 to TRBJ2-4; 7 nucleotides align to TRBD2. The sequence was obtained from a person aged 18 to 70 in good health. The sequenced material came from blood. CDR3 DNA sequence: TGTGCCAGAAGCCACGCATCAAGCGGGGACCTTCGGGGGGTAGCCAAAAACATTCAGTACTTC. Translating it yields CARSHASSGDLRGVAKNIQYF.